These 9 T cell receptor beta chains originate from one sample sequenced in a study of cytomegalovirus exposure and HLA in healthy donors (dated by TCRdb to about 2017). Library preparation used the immunoSEQ multiplex PCR assay. The multiplex PCR relied on a mix of 60 forward primers for TCR Vbeta segments and 13 reverse primers for TCR Jbeta segments. What TCRdb holds here is the immuneACCESS table cut down to in-frame rearrangements. Part of the clones is not present; checked against another copy, under half of the missing clones reflect an unresolved V gene, and the others are unexplained. This sample gives around 88,000 clones in total; around four fifths of them show up just once. The ten most abundant clones make up 4.1% of the sample. The sample consisted of PBMCs. The source is a woman aged 35 to 49 in good health and CMV-seropositive.

This clone was detected only a few times. The chain couples TRBV19 to TRBJ1-2; no clear D gene. Germline CDR1 reads LNHDA; CDR2 reads SQIVND (reference sequence). Trimming removed 1 base at V and 4 bases at J, with 7 bases between. This CDR3 spans 13 amino acids. In nucleotides, the CDR3 is TGTGCCAGTAGTATAGTAGGACTCTATGGCTACACCTTC. The encoded protein is CASSIVGLYGYTF.

V is TRBV6-5 and J is TRBJ2-1; 8 bases are a match to TRBD2. Germline V gives CDR1 MNHEY, CDR2 SVGAGI. CDR3 length: 16 residues. Trimming at V came to 0 bases and at J to 2 bases, leaving 3 bases not matched to a gene. For the CDR3, the DNA is TGTGCCAGCAGTTACTCGGCTAGCGGGCCCTACAATGAGCAGTTCTTC. Translation gives CASSYSASGPYNEQFF.

The V call is TRBV19, the J call TRBJ2-1; TRBD2 agrees at 10 bases. V shed 5 bases, J shed 7 bases, and the junction held 8 bases outside the gene matches. Per germline, CDR1 LNHDA and CDR2 SQIVND (reference sequence). The CDR3 is 15 amino acids. The CDR3 loop reads CASSSQREGPNEQFF. CDR3 nucleotide sequence: TGTGCCAGTAGTTCCCAGCGGGAGGGCCCAAATGAGCAGTTCTTC.

The chain has TRBV21-1 and TRBJ2-7; the table names TRBD2, a call not compared with the DNA. TRBV21-1 corresponds to a pseudogene. CDR3 length: 13 amino acids. The CDR3 sequence is CASSKARGYEQYF. The CDR3 region has the DNA TGTGCCAGCAGCAAAGCGCGCGGTTACGAGCAGTACTTC.

This rearrangement joins TRBV13 to TRBJ2-1, with a tentative D call TRBD2 (5 bases). The CDR3 is 14 residues long. Trimming removed 2 bases at V and 5 bases at J, with 10 bases between. The germline gives CDR1 PRHDT, CDR2 FYEKMQ (reference sequence). The CDR3 DNA reads TGTGCCAGCAGCTTATGGGGAGACAACAATGAGCAGTTCTTC. It specifies CASSLWGDNNEQFF.

V and J are TRBV29-1 and TRBJ2-5; 7 positions agree with TRBD1. This CDR3 has 13 amino acids. From germline, CDR1 is SQVTM and CDR2 ANQGSEA. Germline trimming cut 6 bases from V and 4 bases from J; bases unmatched to any gene: 8. This CDR3 reads CSVRQGSAETQYF. CDR3 sequence (DNA): TGCAGCGTCCGACAGGGTTCAGCAGAGACCCAGTACTTC.

This clone was detected only a few times. J is TRBJ2-5 and V is TRBV27; 7 nucleotides align to TRBD1. The J call may be mistaken, given a closer DNA end match to TRBJ2-7. The CDR3 totals 14 residues. From germline, CDR1 is MNHEY and CDR2 SMNVEV (reference sequence). CDR3 loop: CASRHGTASYEQYF. CDR3 sequence (DNA): TGTGCCAGCAGGCACGGGACAGCGAGCTACGAGCAGTACTTC.

This clone showed up just a few times. The rearrangement joins TRBV5-1 to TRBJ1-2; D not certain. Looked up from germline, CDR1 is SGHRS and CDR2 is YFSETQ. V was shortened by 0 bases and J by 8 bases, with 20 bases between the two germline ends. The CDR3 is 16 residues long. CDR3 nucleotide sequence: TGCGCCAGCAGCTTGGGGTATGGGGAGGCCTCGGAGGGCTACACCTTC. Amino acids: CASSLGYGEASEGYTF. Full variable domain (remainder filled in from reference TRBV5-1 and TRBJ1-2): KAGVTQTPRYLIKTRGQQVTLSCSPISGHRSVSWYQQTPGQGLQFLFEYFSETQRNKGNFPGRFSGRQFSNSRSEMNVSTLELGDSALYLCASSLGYGEASEGYTFGSGTRLTVV.

This chain links TRBV19 with TRBJ1-1; a possible D gene is TRBD1 (6 bases). Trimming cost V 4 bases and J 0 bases, with 15 bases left between them. CDR3 length: 16 residues. In germline, CDR1 is LNHDA, CDR2 SQIVND (reference sequence). The CDR3 here is CASSTWGHLLNTEAFF. DNA for the CDR3: TGTGCCAGTAGTACTTGGGGACACCTCTTGAACACTGAAGCTTTCTTT. The entire variable domain, with the rest obtained from reference TRBV19 and TRBJ1-1, is as follows: DGGITQSPKYLFRKEGQNVTLSCEQNLNHDAMYWYRQDPGQGLRLIYYSQIVNDFQKGDIAEGYSVSREKKESFPLTVTSAQKNPTAFYLCASSTWGHLLNTEAFFGQGTRLTVV.